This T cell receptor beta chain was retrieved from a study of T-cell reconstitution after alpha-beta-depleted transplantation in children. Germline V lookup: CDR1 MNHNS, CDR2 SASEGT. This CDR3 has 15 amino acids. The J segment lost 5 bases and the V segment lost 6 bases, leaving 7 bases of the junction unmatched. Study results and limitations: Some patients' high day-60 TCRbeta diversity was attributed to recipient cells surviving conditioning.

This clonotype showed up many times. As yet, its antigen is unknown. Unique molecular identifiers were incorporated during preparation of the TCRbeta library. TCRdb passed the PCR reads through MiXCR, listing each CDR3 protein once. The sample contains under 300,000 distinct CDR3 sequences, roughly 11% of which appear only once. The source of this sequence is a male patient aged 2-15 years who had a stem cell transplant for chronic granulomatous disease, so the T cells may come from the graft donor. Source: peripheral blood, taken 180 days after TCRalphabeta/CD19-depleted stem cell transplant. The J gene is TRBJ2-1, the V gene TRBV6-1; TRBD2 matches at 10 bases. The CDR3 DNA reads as TGTGCCAGCAGACCAACTAGCGGGAAGAACAATGAGCAGTTCTTC. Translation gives CASRPTSGKNNEQFF.